This TCR beta chain is drawn from a study of blood T cell repertoires in COVID-19 (dated by TCRdb to the early 2020s). About the full investigation: Collaborator samples came from the United States, Italy and Spain and covered acute and convalescent phases of COVID-19. The sample metadata nearly always contained a de-identified subject ID, COVID-19 status, age in years and sex. Subjects who had been exposed to COVID-19, were actively infected with it, or had recovered from it provided the deeply sampled blood TCRbeta repertoires that made up the dataset. The repertoires were made available in a free public database intended to serve as a resource for research on the immune response to SARS-CoV-2. Where HLA class I and class II types were available, the types were taken from metadata supplied by the sample provider, not from assay-based typing. The samples were drawn from two sources: the first 160 participants of the ongoing ImmuneRACE study, and 950 to 1,500 subjects contributed by 6 global collaborators. The prospective study material was composed of cDNA or gDNA derived from T cells, B-cell-depleted T cells, or PBMCs.

The immunoSEQ Assay, a bias-controlled multiplex PCR, was used to amplify TCRbeta CDR3 regions from genomic DNA. Per the source publication's procedure: The number of nucleated cells in each sample was estimated from the amplification of reference gene primers within the assay. Sequence reads were collapsed and filtered to measure the absolute abundance of every unique TCRbeta CDR3 rearrangement. For each sample, productive Simpson clonality was calculated as the square root of Simpson's diversity index over productive rearrangements. TCRdb provides this immuneACCESS table in a form limited to in-frame rearrangements. Some clones are lacking; in checked studies, under half of them reflect an unresolved V gene, and why the rest are absent is not known. The V and J calls and clone size are taken from that table; D and trimming were inferred from the DNA. The sample data list under 200,000 clones, and roughly 80% of these were observed just once. In total, the top ten clones hold about 5.8% of the sample.

For this clone: The clone's antigen remains unknown. No much larger clone exists at a distance of one base, and base qualities are not known.

What the work shows at the level of the full study, not this receptor alone: How much clinical and demographic metadata was included differed by source and by participant, and the metadata was provided uncurated.

Enrolling through a virtual design, the prospective study's participants ranged in age from about 18 to 100 years and lived across roughly 23 United States geographic areas. To assign participants to cohorts, the prospective study relied on clinical history that participants themselves reported in a screening survey and a study questionnaire. Each participant in the prospective study had whole blood, serum and a nasopharyngeal or oropharyngeal swab collected by mobile phlebotomists. Over a roughly 2-month period, participants in the prospective study had the option of providing additional blood draws and questionnaires. Prospective study blood samples were shipped either frozen or at room temperature before DNA extraction. Via the germline V gene, CDR1 is ENHRY and CDR2 SYGVKD. From cysteine to phenylalanine, the CDR3 is 14 amino acids long. Here the CDR3 DNA is all that survives: 42 bases in frame from base 1. The germline V end is reduced by 3 bases and the J end by 6 bases; junction bases left unmatched: 6.

The chain joins TRBV10-3 to TRBJ2-3, with 7 bases matching TRBD2. The source of this sequence is a woman aged 40-49 years with acute COVID-19. The sequenced sample was PBMCs or T cells enriched from blood (not recorded which). The CDR3 region has the sequence CAISDGGSGDTQYF. The DNA is TGTGCCATCAGTGATGGCGGGAGTGGGGATACGCAGTATTTT.